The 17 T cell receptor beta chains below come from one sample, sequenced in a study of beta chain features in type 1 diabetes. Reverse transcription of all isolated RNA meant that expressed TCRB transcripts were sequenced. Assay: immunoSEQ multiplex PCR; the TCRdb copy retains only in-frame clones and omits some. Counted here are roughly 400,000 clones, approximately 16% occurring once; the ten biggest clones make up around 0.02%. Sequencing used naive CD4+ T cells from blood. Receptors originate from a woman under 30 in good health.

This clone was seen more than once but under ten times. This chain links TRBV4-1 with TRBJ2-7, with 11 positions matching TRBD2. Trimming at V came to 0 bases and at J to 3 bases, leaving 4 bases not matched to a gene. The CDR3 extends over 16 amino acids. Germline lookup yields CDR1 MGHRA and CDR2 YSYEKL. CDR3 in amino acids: CASSQETSGNFYEQYF. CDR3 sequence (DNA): TGCGCCAGCAGCCAAGAGACTAGCGGGAACTTCTACGAGCAGTACTTC.

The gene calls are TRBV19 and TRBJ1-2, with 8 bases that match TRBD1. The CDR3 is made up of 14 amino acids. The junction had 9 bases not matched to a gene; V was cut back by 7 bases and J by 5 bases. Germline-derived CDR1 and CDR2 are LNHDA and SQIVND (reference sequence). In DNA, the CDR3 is TGTGCCAGTACGGCGCAGGGGGCCGAGTATGGCTACACCTTC. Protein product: CASTAQGAEYGYTF.

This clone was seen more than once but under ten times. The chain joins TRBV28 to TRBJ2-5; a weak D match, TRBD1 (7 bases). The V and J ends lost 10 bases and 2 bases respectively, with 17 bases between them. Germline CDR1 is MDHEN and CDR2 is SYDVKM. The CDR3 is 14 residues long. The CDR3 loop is CATSTAGGQETQYF. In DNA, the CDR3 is TGTGCCACCTCGACAGCAGGGGGGCAAGAGACCCAGTACTTC. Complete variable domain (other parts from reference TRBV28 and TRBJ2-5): DVKVTQSSRYLVKRTGEKVFLECVQDMDHENMFWYRQDPGLGLRLIYFSYDVKMKEKGDIPEGYSVSREKKERFSLILESASTNQTSMYLCATSTAGGQETQYFGPGTRLLVL.

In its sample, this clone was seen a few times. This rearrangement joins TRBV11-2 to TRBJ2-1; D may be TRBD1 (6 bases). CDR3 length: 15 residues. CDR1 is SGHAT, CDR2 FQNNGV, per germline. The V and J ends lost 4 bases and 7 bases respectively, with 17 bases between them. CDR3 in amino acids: CASSSTRGGSNEQFF. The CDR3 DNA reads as TGTGCCAGCAGCTCCACGAGAGGGGGATCAAATGAGCAGTTCTTC. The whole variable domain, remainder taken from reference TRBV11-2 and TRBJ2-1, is EAGVAQSPRYKIIEKRQSVAFWCNPISGHATLYWYQQILGQGPKLLIQFQNNGVVDDSQLPKDRFSAERLKGVDSTLKIQPAKLEDSAVYLCASSSTRGGSNEQFFGPGTRLTVL.

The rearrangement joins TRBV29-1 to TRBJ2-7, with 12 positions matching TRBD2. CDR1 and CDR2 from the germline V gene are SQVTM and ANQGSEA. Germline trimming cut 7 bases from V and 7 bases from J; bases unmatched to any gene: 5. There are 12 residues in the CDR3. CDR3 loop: CSAGLAGREQYF. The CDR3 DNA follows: TGCAGCGCCGGACTAGCGGGAAGGGAGCAGTACTTC.

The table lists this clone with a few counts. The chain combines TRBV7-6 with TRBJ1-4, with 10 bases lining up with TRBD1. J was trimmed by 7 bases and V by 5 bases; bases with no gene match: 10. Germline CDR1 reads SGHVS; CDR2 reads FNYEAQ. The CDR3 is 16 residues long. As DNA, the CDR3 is TGTGCCAGCAGCCCTCGATGGACAGGGGGAGGTGAAAAACTGTTTTTT. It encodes CASSPRWTGGGEKLFF.

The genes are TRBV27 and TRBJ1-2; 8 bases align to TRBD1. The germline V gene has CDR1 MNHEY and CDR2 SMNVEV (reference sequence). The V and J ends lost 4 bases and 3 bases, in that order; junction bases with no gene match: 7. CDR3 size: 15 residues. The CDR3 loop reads CASSSSGGAYYGYTF. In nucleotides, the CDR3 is TGTGCCAGCAGTTCCTCAGGGGGCGCGTACTATGGCTACACCTTC.

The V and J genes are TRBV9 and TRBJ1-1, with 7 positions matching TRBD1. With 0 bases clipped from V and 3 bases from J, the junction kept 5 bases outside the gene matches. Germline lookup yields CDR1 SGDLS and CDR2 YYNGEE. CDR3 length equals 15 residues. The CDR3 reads CASSVASRGHTEAFF. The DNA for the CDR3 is TGTGCCAGCAGCGTAGCTTCGAGGGGGCACACTGAAGCTTTCTTT.

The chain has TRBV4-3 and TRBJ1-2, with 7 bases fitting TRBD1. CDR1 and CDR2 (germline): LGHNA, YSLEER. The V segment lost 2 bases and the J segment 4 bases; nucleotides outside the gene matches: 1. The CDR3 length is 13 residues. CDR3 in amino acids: CASSQRDSYGYTF. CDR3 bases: TGCGCCAGCAGCCAAAGGGACAGCTATGGCTACACCTTC.

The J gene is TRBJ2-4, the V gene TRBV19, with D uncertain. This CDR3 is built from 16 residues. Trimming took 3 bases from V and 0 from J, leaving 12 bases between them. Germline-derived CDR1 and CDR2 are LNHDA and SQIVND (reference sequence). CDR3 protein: CASSIDQRLAKNIQYF. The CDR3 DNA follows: TGTGCCAGTAGTATTGACCAGAGGCTAGCCAAAAACATTCAGTACTTC.

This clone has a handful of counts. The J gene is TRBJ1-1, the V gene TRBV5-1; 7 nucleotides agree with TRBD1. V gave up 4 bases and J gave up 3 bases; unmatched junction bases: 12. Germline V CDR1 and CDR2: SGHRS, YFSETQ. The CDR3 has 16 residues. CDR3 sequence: CASSRQGGVVDTEAFF. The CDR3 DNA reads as TGCGCCAGCAGCCGACAGGGAGGTGTTGTTGACACTGAAGCTTTCTTT.

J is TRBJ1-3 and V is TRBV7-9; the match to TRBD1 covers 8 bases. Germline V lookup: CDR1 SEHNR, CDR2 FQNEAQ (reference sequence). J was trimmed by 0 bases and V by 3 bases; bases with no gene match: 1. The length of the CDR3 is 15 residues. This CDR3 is CASSFDRGSGNTIYF. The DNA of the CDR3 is TGTGCCAGCAGCTTTGACAGGGGCTCTGGAAACACCATATATTTT.

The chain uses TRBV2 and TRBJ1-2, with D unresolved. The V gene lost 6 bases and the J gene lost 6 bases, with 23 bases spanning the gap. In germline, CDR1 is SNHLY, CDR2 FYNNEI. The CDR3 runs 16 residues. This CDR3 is CASRPLRTRGSDGYTF. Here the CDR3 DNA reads TGTGCCAGCAGACCACTAAGGACGCGGGGTAGCGATGGCTACACCTTC.

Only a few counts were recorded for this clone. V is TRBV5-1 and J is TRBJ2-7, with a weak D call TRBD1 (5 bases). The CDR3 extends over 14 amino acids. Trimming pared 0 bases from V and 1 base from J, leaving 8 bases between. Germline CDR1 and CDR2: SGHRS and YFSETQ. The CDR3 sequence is CASSLEQGSYEQYF. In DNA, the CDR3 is TGCGCCAGCAGCTTGGAGCAGGGATCCTACGAGCAGTACTTC.

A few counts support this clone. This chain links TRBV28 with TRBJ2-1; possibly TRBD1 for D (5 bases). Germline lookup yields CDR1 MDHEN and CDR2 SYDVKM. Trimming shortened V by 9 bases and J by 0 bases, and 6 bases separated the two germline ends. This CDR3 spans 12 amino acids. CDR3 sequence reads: CASGASYNEQFF. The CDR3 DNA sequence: TGTGCCAGTGGGGCCTCCTACAATGAGCAGTTCTTC.

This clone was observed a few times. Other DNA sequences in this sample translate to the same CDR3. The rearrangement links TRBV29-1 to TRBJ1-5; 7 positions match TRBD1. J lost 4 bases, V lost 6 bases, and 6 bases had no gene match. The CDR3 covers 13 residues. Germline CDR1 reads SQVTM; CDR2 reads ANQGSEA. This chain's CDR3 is CSVSRGSNQPQHF. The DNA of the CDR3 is TGCAGCGTGTCCAGGGGGTCAAATCAGCCCCAGCATTTT.

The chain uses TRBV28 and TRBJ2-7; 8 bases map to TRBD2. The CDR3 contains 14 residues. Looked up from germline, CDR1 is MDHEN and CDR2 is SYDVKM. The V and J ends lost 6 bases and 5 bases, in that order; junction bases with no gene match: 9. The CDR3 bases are TGTGCCAGCAGATCCAGCGGGAGTATCGACGAGCAGTACTTC. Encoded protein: CASRSSGSIDEQYF.